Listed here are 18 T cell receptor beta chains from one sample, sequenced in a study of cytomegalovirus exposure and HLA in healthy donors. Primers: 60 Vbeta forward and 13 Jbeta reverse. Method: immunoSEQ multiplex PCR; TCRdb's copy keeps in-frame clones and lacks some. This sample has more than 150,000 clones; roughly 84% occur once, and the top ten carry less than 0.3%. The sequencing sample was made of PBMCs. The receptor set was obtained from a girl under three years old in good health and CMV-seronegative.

The CDR3 spells CASSDGQVGMNTEAFF. CDR3 in DNA: TGTGCCAGCAGTGACGGACAGGTGGGAATGAACACTGAAGCTTTCTTT. This chain uses TRBV6-1 with TRBJ1-1; 7 bases map to TRBD1. Unmatched junction bases numbered 7, after V lost 3 bases and J lost 0 bases. The V gene's germline CDR1 is MNHNS and CDR2 SASEGT. This CDR3 region has 16 residues.

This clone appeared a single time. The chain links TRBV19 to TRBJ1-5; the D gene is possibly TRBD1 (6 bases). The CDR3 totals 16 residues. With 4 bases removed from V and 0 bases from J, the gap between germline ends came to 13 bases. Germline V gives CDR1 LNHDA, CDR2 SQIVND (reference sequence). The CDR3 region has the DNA TGTGCCAGTAGTAGAAGGACAGTGGCTAGCAATCAGCCCCAGCATTTT. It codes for CASSRRTVASNQPQHF.

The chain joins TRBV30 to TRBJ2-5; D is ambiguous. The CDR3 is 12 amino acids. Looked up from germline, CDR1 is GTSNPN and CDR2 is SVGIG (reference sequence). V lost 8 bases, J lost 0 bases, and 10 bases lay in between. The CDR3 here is CAGTVYQETQYF. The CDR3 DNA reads TGTGCCGGTACAGTCTACCAAGAGACCCAGTACTTC.

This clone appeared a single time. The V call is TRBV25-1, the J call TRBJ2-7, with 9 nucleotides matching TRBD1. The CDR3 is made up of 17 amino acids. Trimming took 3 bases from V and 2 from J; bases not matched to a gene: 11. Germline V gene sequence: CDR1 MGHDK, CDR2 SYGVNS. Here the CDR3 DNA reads TGTGCCAGCAGTGAGGGACAGGGAGTCAAATGGGCCTACGAGCAGTACTTC. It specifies CASSEGQGVKWAYEQYF.

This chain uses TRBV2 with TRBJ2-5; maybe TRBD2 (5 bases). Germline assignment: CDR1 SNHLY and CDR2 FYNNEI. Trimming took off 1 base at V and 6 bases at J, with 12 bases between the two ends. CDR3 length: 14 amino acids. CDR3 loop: CASSEGGFGKTQYF. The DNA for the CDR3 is TGTGCCAGCAGTGAAGGAGGGTTTGGAAAGACCCAGTACTTC. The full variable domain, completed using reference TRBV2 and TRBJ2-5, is EPEVTQTPSHQVTQMGQEVILRCVPISNHLYFYWYRQILGQKVEFLVSFYNNEISEKSEIFDDQFSVERPDGSNFTLKIRSTKLEDSAMYFCASSEGGFGKTQYFGPGTRLLVL.

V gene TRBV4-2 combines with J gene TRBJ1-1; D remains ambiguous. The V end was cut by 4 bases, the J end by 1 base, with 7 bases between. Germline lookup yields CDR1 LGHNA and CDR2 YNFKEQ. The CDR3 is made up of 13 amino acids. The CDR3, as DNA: TGTGCCAGCAGCCCAGAGAGGAACACTGAAGCTTTCTTT. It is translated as CASSPERNTEAFF.

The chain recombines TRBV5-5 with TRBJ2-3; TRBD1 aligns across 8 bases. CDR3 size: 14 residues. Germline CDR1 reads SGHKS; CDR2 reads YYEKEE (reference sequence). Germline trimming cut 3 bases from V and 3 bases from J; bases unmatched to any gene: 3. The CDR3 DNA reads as TGTGCCAGCAGCTATACAGGGGGAACAGATACGCAGTATTTT. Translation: CASSYTGGTDTQYF.

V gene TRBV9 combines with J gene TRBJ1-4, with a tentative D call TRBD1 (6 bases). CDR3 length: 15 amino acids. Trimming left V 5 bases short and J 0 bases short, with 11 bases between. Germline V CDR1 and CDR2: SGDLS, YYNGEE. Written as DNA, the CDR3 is TGTGCCAGCAGTGAGGGGGTTGCAACTAATGAAAAACTGTTTTTT. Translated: CASSEGVATNEKLFF.

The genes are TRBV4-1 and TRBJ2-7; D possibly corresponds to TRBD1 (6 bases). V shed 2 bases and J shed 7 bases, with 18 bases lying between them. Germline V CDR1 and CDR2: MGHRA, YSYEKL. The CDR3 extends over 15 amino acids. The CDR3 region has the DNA TGCGCCAGCAGCCAAATCCTGGGACCAGGGGTAGAGCAGTACTTC. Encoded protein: CASSQILGPGVEQYF.

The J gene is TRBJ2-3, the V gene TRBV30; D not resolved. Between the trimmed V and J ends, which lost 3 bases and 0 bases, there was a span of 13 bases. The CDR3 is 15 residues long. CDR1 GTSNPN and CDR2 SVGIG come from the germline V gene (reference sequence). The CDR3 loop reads CAWRRHRTSTDTQYF. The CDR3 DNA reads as TGTGCCTGGAGGAGACACCGAACTAGCACAGATACGCAGTATTTT.

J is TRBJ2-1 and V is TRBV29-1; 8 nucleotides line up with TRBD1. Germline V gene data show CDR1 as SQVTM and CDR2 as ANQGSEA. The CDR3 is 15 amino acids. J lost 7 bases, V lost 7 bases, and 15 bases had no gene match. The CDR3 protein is CSAGPPFDRGNEQFF. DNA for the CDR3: TGCAGCGCTGGCCCCCCGTTCGACAGGGGTAATGAGCAGTTCTTC.

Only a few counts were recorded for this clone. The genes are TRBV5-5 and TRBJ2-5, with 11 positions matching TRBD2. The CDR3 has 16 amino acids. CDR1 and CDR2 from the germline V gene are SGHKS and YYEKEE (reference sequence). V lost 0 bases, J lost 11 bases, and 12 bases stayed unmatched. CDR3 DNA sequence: TGTGCCAGCAGCTTGGATTGGACTAGCGGGTTCGGAGAGCAGTACTTC. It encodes CASSLDWTSGFGEQYF.

CDR3 DNA: TGCGCCAGCAGCCCCGGGGGTGGAGCGGGGAAACTCAATGAGCAGTTCTTC. Its translation: CASSPGGGAGKLNEQFF. The genes are TRBV4-1 and TRBJ2-1, with 7 bases matching TRBD2. The V segment lost 4 bases and the J segment 6 bases; nucleotides outside the gene matches: 15. The CDR3 sequence is 17 residues long. CDR1 is MGHRA, CDR2 YSYEKL, per germline.

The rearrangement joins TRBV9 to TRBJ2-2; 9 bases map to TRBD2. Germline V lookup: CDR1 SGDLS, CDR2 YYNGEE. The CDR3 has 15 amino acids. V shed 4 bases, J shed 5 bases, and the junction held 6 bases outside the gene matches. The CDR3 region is CASSPLSGRTGELFF. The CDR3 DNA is TGTGCCAGCAGCCCCCTTAGCGGGAGAACCGGGGAGCTGTTTTTT. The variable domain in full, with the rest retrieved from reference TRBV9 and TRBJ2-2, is DSGVTQTPKHLITATGQRVTLRCSPRSGDLSVYWYQQSLDQGLQFLIQYYNGEERAKGNILERFSAQQFPDLHSELNLSSLELGDSALYFCASSPLSGRTGELFFGEGSRLTVL.

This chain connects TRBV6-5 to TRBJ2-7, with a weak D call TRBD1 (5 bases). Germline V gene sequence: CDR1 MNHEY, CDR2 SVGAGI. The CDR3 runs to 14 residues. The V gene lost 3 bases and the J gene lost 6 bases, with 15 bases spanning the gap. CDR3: CASSYGQGPSEQYF. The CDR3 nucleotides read TGTGCCAGCAGTTATGGTCAGGGTCCGAGCGAGCAGTACTTC.

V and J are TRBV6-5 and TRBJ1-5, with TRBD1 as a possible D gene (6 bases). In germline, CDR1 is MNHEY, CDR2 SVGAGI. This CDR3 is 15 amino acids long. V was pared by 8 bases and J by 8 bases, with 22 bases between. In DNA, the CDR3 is TGTGCCAGCCGCCCTTACTGGGACACCGCTAAGCCCCAGCATTTT. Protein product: CASRPYWDTAKPQHF.

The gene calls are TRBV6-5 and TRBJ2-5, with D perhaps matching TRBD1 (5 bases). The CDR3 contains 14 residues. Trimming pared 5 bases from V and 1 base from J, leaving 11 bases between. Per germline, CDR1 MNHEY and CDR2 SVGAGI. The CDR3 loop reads CASSPRVGQETQYF. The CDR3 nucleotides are TGTGCCAGCAGTCCCAGGGTAGGCCAAGAGACCCAGTACTTC.

CDR3: CASKGHLTQETQYF. CDR3 DNA: TGTGCCAGCAAAGGACACCTAACACAAGAGACCCAGTACTTC. This chain uses TRBV6-1 with TRBJ2-5; tentative D call: TRBD1 (5 bases). This CDR3 region has 14 residues. V lost 7 bases and J 2 bases, leaving 14 bases between the germline ends. The germline gives CDR1 MNHNS, CDR2 SASEGT.